These T cell receptor beta chains were read from a single sample in a study of shared clonotypes between healthy human individuals. Some clones are missing from TCRdb's copy, which holds only in-frame ones; the method was immunoSEQ multiplex PCR. The sample records millions of clones, about 95% being singletons. Sequencing input: naive CD8+ T cells sorted from blood. These receptors all stem from a man aged 18 to 29 in good health. CDR3s include the opening cysteine and the closing phenylalanine or tryptophan. A D gene is named only where the DNA matches it firmly. A clone size is listed for some rows: how often the clone was seen (once, few, many), or a class if it is expanded.

clone_size	j_call	cdr3_length	v_call	d_call	cdr3_aa	cdr3_nt
.	TRBJ1-5	15	TRBV6-1	.	CASSGLDPGNQPQHF	TGTGCCAGCAGTGGGCTAGACCCGGGCAATCAGCCCCAGCATTTT
.	TRBJ2-1	13	TRBV19	.	CASRTRGSNEQFF	TGTGCCAGTAGAACCCGGGGGTCCAATGAGCAGTTCTTC
.	TRBJ2-2	19	TRBV7-6	TRBD2	CASSLAGQREVSLMRELFF	TGTGCCAGCAGCTTAGCAGGCCAGCGGGAGGTTTCCCTCATGAGGGAGCTGTTTTTT
.	TRBJ1-1	12	TRBV30	TRBD1	CAWDIGTDEAFF	TGTGCCTGGGATATCGGGACAGATGAAGCTTTCTTT
.	TRBJ2-7	16	TRBV5-5	.	CASSFSRAGPAYEQYF	TGTGCCAGCAGCTTTTCACGCGCGGGGCCCGCCTACGAGCAGTACTTC
.	TRBJ2-7	15	TRBV9	TRBD1	CASSEEGTGNDEQYF	TGTGCCAGCAGCGAAGAAGGGACAGGGAATGACGAGCAGTACTTC
once	TRBJ1-1	12	TRBV5-1	.	CASSVGYTEAFF	TGCGCCAGCAGCGTAGGATACACTGAAGCTTTCTTT
.	TRBJ2-1	12	TRBV27	.	CASSFGGEEQFF	TGTGCCAGCAGTTTTGGGGGAGAGGAGCAGTTCTTC
once	TRBJ2-1	13	TRBV2	.	CASSDSLYNEQFF	TGTGCCAGCAGTGACTCCCTCTACAATGAGCAGTTCTTC
.	TRBJ1-1	14	TRBV27	TRBD1	CASSPTGPNTEAFF	TGTGCCAGCAGCCCGACAGGGCCGAACACTGAAGCTTTCTTT
.	TRBJ2-7	15	TRBV9	TRBD2	CASSGGLADPYEQYF	TGTGCCAGCAGCGGGGGACTAGCCGACCCCTACGAGCAGTACTTC
.	TRBJ2-1	15	TRBV5-6	TRBD2	CASKELAGAPNEQFF	TGTGCCAGCAAGGAGCTAGCGGGAGCCCCCAATGAGCAGTTCTTC
.	TRBJ2-6	18	TRBV9	TRBD1	CASSPMDRGFSGANVLTF	TGTGCCAGCAGTCCTATGGACAGGGGGTTCTCTGGGGCCAACGTCCTGACTTTC
.	TRBJ2-3	12	TRBV7-9	.	CASSMGADTQYF	TGTGCCAGCAGCATGGGGGCAGATACGCAGTATTTT
.	TRBJ2-7	15	TRBV5-6	.	CASSVEIRLAYEQYF	TGTGCCAGCAGCGTAGAGATTAGGCTTGCCTACGAGCAGTACTTC
.	TRBJ2-7	14	TRBV9	.	CASSVGTGTYEQYF	TGTGCCAGCAGCGTAGGAACAGGGACCTACGAGCAGTACTTC
.	TRBJ1-2	16	TRBV14	TRBD1	CASSFSLGQGGYGYTF	TGTGCCAGCAGCTTCTCCCTGGGACAGGGTGGTTATGGCTACACCTTC
.	TRBJ2-7	15	TRBV2	TRBD1	CASSGGDRGSYEQYF	TGTGCCAGCAGTGGGGGGGACAGGGGATCCTACGAGCAGTACTTC
.	TRBJ2-7	14	TRBV28	.	CASSRTALSYEQYF	TGTGCCAGCAGTAGGACAGCCCTTTCCTACGAGCAGTACTTC
.	TRBJ2-1	12	TRBV10-1	.	CASSEAGDEQFF	TGCGCCAGCAGTGAAGCGGGTGATGAGCAGTTCTTC
.	TRBJ1-4	15	TRBV4-3	.	CASSQDSRGGEKLFF	TGCGCCAGCAGCCAAGATTCCAGGGGTGGGGAAAAACTGTTTTTT
.	TRBJ2-1	10	TRBV9	.	CASSPNEQFF	TGTGCCAGCAGCCCTAATGAGCAGTTCTTC
.	TRBJ1-2	13	TRBV13	.	CASSLGTPGEYTF	TGTGCCAGCAGCTTAGGGACACCCGGCGAATACACCTTC
.	TRBJ2-1	14	TRBV6-6	.	CASSYSIVYNEQFF	TGTGCCAGCAGTTACTCGATCGTCTACAATGAGCAGTTCTTC